This T cell receptor (beta chain) was identified in a study of cytomegalovirus exposure and HLA in healthy donors. Across the study: About 200 million T cells yielded 120 million or so unique TCR beta sequences, as an earlier analysis found.

The CDR3 extends over 16 amino acids. The germline V and J ends were trimmed by 5 bases and 1 base, with 16 bases remaining between them. Germline values: CDR1 LNHDA, CDR2 SQIVND (reference sequence). PCR employed 60 Vbeta and 13 Jbeta primers. Assay: immunoSEQ multiplex PCR; the TCRdb copy retains only in-frame clones and omits some. The sample has about 160,000 clones, around 74% seen once; the top ten hold under 2.5%. Findings of the study overall: Association of a missense DCLRE1C variant with TCR beta V- and J-gene trimming was reported in a later analysis. Presence/absence analyses treated sequencing depth as roughly uniform across donors.

Worth noting for this clone: What it binds is not known.

The sample was PBMCs. The rearrangement links TRBV19 to TRBJ2-3; D not resolved. This TCR was sampled from a female donor in good health and CMV-seronegative. The CDR3 region is CASSASYRSRTDTQYF. In nucleotides, the CDR3 is TGTGCCAGTAGTGCCTCGTACCGGTCTCGCACAGATACGCAGTATTTT.